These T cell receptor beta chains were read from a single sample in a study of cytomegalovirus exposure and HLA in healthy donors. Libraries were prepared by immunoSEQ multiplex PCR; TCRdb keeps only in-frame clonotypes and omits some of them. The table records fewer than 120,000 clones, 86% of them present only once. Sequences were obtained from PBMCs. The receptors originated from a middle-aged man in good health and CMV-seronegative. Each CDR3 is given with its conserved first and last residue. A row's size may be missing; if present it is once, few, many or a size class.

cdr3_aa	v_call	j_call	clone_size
CASSLMPRGGDEQFF	TRBV7-9	TRBJ2-1	.
CVSKPPGVFNTEAFF	TRBV6-1	TRBJ1-1	.
CASSSGYGYTF	TRBV25-1	TRBJ1-2	.
CASSVGLAGANEQYF	TRBV9	TRBJ2-7	.
CASSLALTSGGAYEQYF	TRBV7-8	TRBJ2-7	.
CASSLSRQGSAKNIQYF	TRBV7-2	TRBJ2-4	once
CASSSSLTYSYEQYF	TRBV5-1	TRBJ2-7	once
CASSFKGGSDGYTF	TRBV7-2	TRBJ1-2	once
CAWEAGSGFTTGELFF	TRBV30	TRBJ2-2	once
CASSLRQAALSANYGYTF	TRBV7-6	TRBJ1-2	.
CASSLVGQGNYGYTF	TRBV13	TRBJ1-2	.
CASSFSGGFDEQYF	TRBV7-9	TRBJ2-7	.
CASSSQVFSEAFF	TRBV25-1	TRBJ1-1	.
CASSFGQGLRGQPQHF	TRBV19	TRBJ1-5	.
CASSSGQGSVPEAFF	TRBV5-1	TRBJ1-1	once
CASTLAENTEAFF	TRBV19	TRBJ1-1	.
CASTPPGVGFAFF	TRBV28	TRBJ1-1	.
CASSIPNYGYTF	TRBV28	TRBJ1-2	.
CASSDLGGVRGQPQHF	TRBV10-2	TRBJ1-5	.
CASSPLTSGETQYF	TRBV7-8	TRBJ2-5	.
CASSVDRNYGYTF	TRBV5-4	TRBJ1-2	.
CASSPGWRGAESYEQYF	TRBV5-1	TRBJ2-7	.
CASNKQGAFTEAFF	TRBV6-5	TRBJ1-1	.
CASSGSTGGNSPLHF	TRBV6-1	TRBJ1-6	.
CASSPGTGGTEAFF	TRBV5-1	TRBJ1-1	few
CASSRGLGTDTQYF	TRBV19	TRBJ2-3	.
CASSLALFTGELFF	TRBV9	TRBJ2-2	.
CASTDLPGAPLHF	TRBV19	TRBJ1-6	few
CASSEVGGYNQPQHF	TRBV6-1	TRBJ1-5	.
CASSQDRQAMNTEAFF	TRBV4-1	TRBJ1-1	.
CASSQELNGVQFF	TRBV4-2	TRBJ2-1	.
CASSLGQGNNQPQHF	TRBV5-1	TRBJ1-5	.
CASSQDSGGATGTQYF	TRBV4-2	TRBJ2-3	.
CASSLQDRSYEQYF	TRBV5-1	TRBJ2-7	.
CASSHDPQGHSGNTIYF	TRBV4-2	TRBJ1-3	.
CASSGQTNYGYTF	TRBV5-4	TRBJ1-2	.
CASSLDGQGPNYGYTF	TRBV27	TRBJ1-2	.
CASSFLTGPDTQYF	TRBV7-9	TRBJ2-3	.
CASSRTVTGSYGYTF	TRBV28	TRBJ1-2	.
CASSLGFTGSQYF	TRBV5-1	TRBJ2-5	.
CASSRQGESYEQYF	TRBV18	TRBJ2-7	.
CASSFQGQGDTQYF	TRBV27	TRBJ2-3	.
CASSLAGGAGINYGYTF	TRBV5-1	TRBJ1-2	few
CASWTGGGQPQHF	TRBV28	TRBJ1-5	.
CASSIIPNEKLFF	TRBV19	TRBJ1-4	.